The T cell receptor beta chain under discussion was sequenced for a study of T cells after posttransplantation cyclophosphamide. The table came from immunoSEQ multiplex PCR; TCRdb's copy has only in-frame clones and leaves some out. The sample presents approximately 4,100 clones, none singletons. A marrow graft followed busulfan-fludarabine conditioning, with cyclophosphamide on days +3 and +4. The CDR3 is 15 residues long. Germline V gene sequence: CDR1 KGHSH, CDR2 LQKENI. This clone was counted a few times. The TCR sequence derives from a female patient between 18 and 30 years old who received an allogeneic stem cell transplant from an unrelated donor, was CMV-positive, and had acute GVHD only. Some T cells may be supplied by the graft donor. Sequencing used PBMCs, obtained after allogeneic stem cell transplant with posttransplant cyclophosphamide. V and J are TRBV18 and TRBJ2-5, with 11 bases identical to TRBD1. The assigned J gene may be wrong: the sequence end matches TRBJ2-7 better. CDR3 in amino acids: CASSPRTGGFYEQYF. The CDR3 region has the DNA TGTGCCAGCTCACCCAGGACAGGGGGCTTCTACGAGCAGTACTTC.